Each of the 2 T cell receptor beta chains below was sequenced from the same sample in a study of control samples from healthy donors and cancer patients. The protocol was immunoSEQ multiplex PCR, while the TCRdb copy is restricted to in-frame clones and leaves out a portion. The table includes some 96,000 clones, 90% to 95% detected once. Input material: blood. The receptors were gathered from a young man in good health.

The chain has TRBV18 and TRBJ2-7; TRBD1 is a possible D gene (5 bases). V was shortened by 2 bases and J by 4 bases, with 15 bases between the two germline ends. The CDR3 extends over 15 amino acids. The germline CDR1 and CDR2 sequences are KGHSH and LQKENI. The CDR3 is CASSPMAGNWYEQYF. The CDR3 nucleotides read TGTGCCAGCTCACCAATGGCAGGGAATTGGTACGAGCAGTACTTC.

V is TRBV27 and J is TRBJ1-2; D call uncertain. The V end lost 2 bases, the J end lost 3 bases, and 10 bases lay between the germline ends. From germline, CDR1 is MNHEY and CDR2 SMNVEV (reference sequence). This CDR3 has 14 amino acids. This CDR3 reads CASSLRPRHYGYTF. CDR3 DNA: TGTGCCAGCAGTTTACGACCGAGGCACTATGGCTACACCTTC.